A selection of T cell receptor beta chains follows, all from one sample in a study of long-term antiretroviral therapy in people with HIV. The assay was immunoSEQ multiplex PCR, and TCRdb's table has in-frame clones only and misses some. The table shows approximately 32,000 clones, with 83% occurring only once. Material: unsorted PBMCs, obtained 0.4 years before starting antiretroviral therapy. These receptors came from a man between 18 and 29 years old with HIV. Each CDR3 is given with its conserved first and last residue. D genes are given only for firm matches. Size values are once, few and many counts, or a class for expanded clones, and some rows have none.

j_gene: TRBJ2-1; d_gene: NA; v_gene: TRBV6-1; len: 15; abundance: NA; CDR3nt: TGTGCCAGCAGGTCGGTAGGGTATAATTACAATGAGCAGTTCTTC; CDR3aa: CASRSVGYNYNEQFF
j_gene: TRBJ1-2; d_gene: NA; v_gene: TRBV18; len: 15; abundance: NA; CDR3nt: TGTGCCAGCTCGAACACAGGGACCCCTAACTATGGCTACACCTTC; CDR3aa: CASSNTGTPNYGYTF
j_gene: TRBJ2-7; d_gene: NA; v_gene: TRBV7-6; len: 14; abundance: NA; CDR3nt: TGTGCCAGCAGCCCAAGTAAGGCGGGCTACGAGCAGTACTTC; CDR3aa: CASSPSKAGYEQYF
j_gene: TRBJ2-3; d_gene: TRBD2; v_gene: TRBV4-1; len: 18; abundance: NA; CDR3nt: TGCGCCAGCAGCCAAGTTCTGGCGGGGGGGAAGGAGGCAGATACGCAGTATTTT; CDR3aa: CASSQVLAGGKEADTQYF
j_gene: TRBJ2-7; d_gene: NA; v_gene: TRBV7-3; len: 14; abundance: few; CDR3nt: TGTGCCAGCAGATCGGCCGCAGGACCCTACGAGCAGTACTTC; CDR3aa: CASRSAAGPYEQYF
j_gene: TRBJ2-1; d_gene: NA; v_gene: TRBV28; len: 16; abundance: NA; CDR3nt: TGTGCCAGCAGTTCCCTCGACGGACAGTCTAACAATGAGCAGTTCTTC; CDR3aa: CASSSLDGQSNNEQFF
j_gene: TRBJ2-6; d_gene: NA; v_gene: TRBV6-1; len: 13; abundance: NA; CDR3nt: TGTGCCAGCAGGCCGGTTGGGGCCAACGTCCTGACTTTC; CDR3aa: CASRPVGANVLTF
j_gene: TRBJ2-7; d_gene: NA; v_gene: TRBV5-5; len: 13; abundance: NA; CDR3nt: TGTGCCAGCAGCGTCGTGATAAACTACGAGCAGTACTTC; CDR3aa: CASSVVINYEQYF
j_gene: TRBJ1-1; d_gene: NA; v_gene: TRBV12-5; len: 12; abundance: NA; CDR3nt: TGTGCTAGTGGTTATGAGGACACTGAAGCTTTCTTT; CDR3aa: CASGYEDTEAFF
j_gene: TRBJ2-3; d_gene: NA; v_gene: TRBV10-3; len: 13; abundance: once; CDR3nt: TGTGCCATCAGTGGGGGCAACACAGATACGCAGTATTTT; CDR3aa: CAISGGNTDTQYF
j_gene: TRBJ1-6; d_gene: NA; v_gene: TRBV19; len: 16; abundance: NA; CDR3nt: TGTGCCAGTAGTATAGACTTACAGGGATGGGGTTCACCCCTCCACTTT; CDR3aa: CASSIDLQGWGSPLHF
j_gene: TRBJ2-1; d_gene: NA; v_gene: TRBV20-1; len: 11; abundance: NA; CDR3nt: TGCAGTGTTCTAGCCTACAATGAGCAGTTCTTC; CDR3aa: CSVLAYNEQFF
j_gene: TRBJ2-7; d_gene: TRBD1; v_gene: TRBV19; len: 13; abundance: NA; CDR3nt: TGTGCCAGTAGTATCACAGGGGGCTACGAGCAGTACTTC; CDR3aa: CASSITGGYEQYF
j_gene: TRBJ2-5; d_gene: TRBD1; v_gene: TRBV13; len: 14; abundance: NA; CDR3nt: TGTGCCAGCAGCATCTACAGGGGCTCAGGGACCCAGTACTTC; CDR3aa: CASSIYRGSGTQYF
j_gene: TRBJ2-3; d_gene: TRBD1; v_gene: TRBV5-1; len: 16; abundance: NA; CDR3nt: TGCGCCAGCAGCTCATACGGACAGGGAGCTACAGATACGCAGTATTTT; CDR3aa: CASSSYGQGATDTQYF
j_gene: TRBJ2-6; d_gene: NA; v_gene: TRBV4-1; len: 18; abundance: NA; CDR3nt: TGCGCCAGCAGCCAAGTGGACTTGGGGATCTCTGGGGCCAACGTCCTGACTTTC; CDR3aa: CASSQVDLGISGANVLTF
j_gene: TRBJ2-1; d_gene: NA; v_gene: TRBV11-2; len: 12; abundance: few; CDR3nt: TGTGCCAGCAGCTTCTCTGGCAATGAGCAGTTCTTC; CDR3aa: CASSFSGNEQFF
j_gene: TRBJ2-5; d_gene: TRBD1; v_gene: TRBV5-1; len: 14; abundance: NA; CDR3nt: TGCGCCAGCAGCCACGGGGACAGAAGAGAGACCCAGTACTTC; CDR3aa: CASSHGDRRETQYF
j_gene: TRBJ2-2; d_gene: NA; v_gene: TRBV7-2; len: 14; abundance: once; CDR3nt: TGTGCCAGCAGCTTAGCGAAGAACACCGGGGAGCTGTTTTTT; CDR3aa: CASSLAKNTGELFF
j_gene: TRBJ1-3; d_gene: NA; v_gene: TRBV5-1; len: 17; abundance: once; CDR3nt: TGCGCCAGCAGCTTGGCTCCACAAACAAAATCTGGAAACACCATATATTTT; CDR3aa: CASSLAPQTKSGNTIYF
j_gene: TRBJ2-7; d_gene: TRBD2; v_gene: TRBV27; len: 14; abundance: NA; CDR3nt: TGTGCCAGCGCTCTCAGGCGGGAGTATTACGAGCAGTACTTC; CDR3aa: CASALRREYYEQYF
j_gene: TRBJ2-2; d_gene: NA; v_gene: TRBV5-5; len: 16; abundance: NA; CDR3nt: TGTGCCAGCAGCACCAGTGGGGGGCAGACCACCGGGGAGCTGTTTTTT; CDR3aa: CASSTSGGQTTGELFF
j_gene: TRBJ2-7; d_gene: NA; v_gene: TRBV6-1; len: 10; abundance: few; CDR3nt: TGTGCCAGCCACAGCTACGAGCAGTACTTC; CDR3aa: CASHSYEQYF
j_gene: TRBJ1-3; d_gene: NA; v_gene: TRBV9; len: 14; abundance: NA; CDR3nt: TGTGCCAGCAGCGCCTTCCGGGGGGGAAACACCATATATTTT; CDR3aa: CASSAFRGGNTIYF
j_gene: TRBJ1-2; d_gene: TRBD1; v_gene: TRBV4-1; len: 16; abundance: few; CDR3nt: TGCGCCAGCAGCCCAGAGTCGGGACAGGCCCTCTATGGCTACACCTTC; CDR3aa: CASSPESGQALYGYTF
j_gene: TRBJ1-2; d_gene: NA; v_gene: TRBV19; len: 15; abundance: NA; CDR3nt: TGTGCCAGTAGTATCAATTTGCGGGCTTACTATGGCTACACCTTC; CDR3aa: CASSINLRAYYGYTF
j_gene: TRBJ2-4; d_gene: NA; v_gene: TRBV15; len: 18; abundance: NA; CDR3nt: TGTGCCACCAGCAGAGATTGGGGAAATGATGGGGCCAAAAACATTCAGTACTTC; CDR3aa: CATSRDWGNDGAKNIQYF
j_gene: TRBJ2-5; d_gene: NA; v_gene: TRBV6-5; len: 14; abundance: NA; CDR3nt: TGTGCCAGCAGTTACTCTTCGACTCGAGAGACCCAGTACTTC; CDR3aa: CASSYSSTRETQYF
j_gene: TRBJ2-1; d_gene: NA; v_gene: TRBV5-1; len: 15; abundance: NA; CDR3nt: TGCGCCAGCAGCTTGGCCGCGGCCACCTACAATGAGCAGTTCTTC; CDR3aa: CASSLAAATYNEQFF
j_gene: TRBJ2-6; d_gene: NA; v_gene: TRBV2; len: 11; abundance: NA; CDR3nt: TGTGCCAGCTCTGGGGCCAACGTCCTGACTTTC; CDR3aa: CASSGANVLTF
j_gene: TRBJ1-4; d_gene: TRBD1; v_gene: TRBV13; len: 15; abundance: NA; CDR3nt: TGTGCCAGCAGCCCCCCGACAGGGAGGGTTGAAAAACTGTTTTTT; CDR3aa: CASSPPTGRVEKLFF
j_gene: TRBJ2-1; d_gene: NA; v_gene: TRBV19; len: 14; abundance: NA; CDR3nt: TGTGCCAGTATGGACTATAGTGGGCACAATGAGCAGTTCTTC; CDR3aa: CASMDYSGHNEQFF
j_gene: TRBJ1-5; d_gene: NA; v_gene: TRBV5-5; len: 15; abundance: NA; CDR3nt: TGTGCCAGCACTTTGAGAGGACTGGTCAATCAGCCCCAGCATTTT; CDR3aa: CASTLRGLVNQPQHF
j_gene: TRBJ1-5; d_gene: TRBD1; v_gene: TRBV27; len: 13; abundance: once; CDR3nt: TGTGCCAGCAGTTTAGGCACCGGGACAGTCCAGCATTTT; CDR3aa: CASSLGTGTVQHF
j_gene: TRBJ1-2; d_gene: TRBD1; v_gene: TRBV28; len: 15; abundance: NA; CDR3nt: TGTGCCAGCAGTTCGGCGGGGACAGGGGGCAATGGCTACACCTTC; CDR3aa: CASSSAGTGGNGYTF
j_gene: TRBJ1-2; d_gene: TRBD1; v_gene: TRBV7-9; len: 16; abundance: NA; CDR3nt: TGTGCCAGCAGCTTCGGACTTACAGGGGGACCCTTGGGCTACACCTTC; CDR3aa: CASSFGLTGGPLGYTF
j_gene: TRBJ2-3; d_gene: NA; v_gene: TRBV5-1; len: 13; abundance: NA; CDR3nt: TGCGCCAGCAGCTTGGCCTGGGCAGATACGCAGTATTTT; CDR3aa: CASSLAWADTQYF
j_gene: TRBJ2-5; d_gene: NA; v_gene: TRBV5-8; len: 17; abundance: once; CDR3nt: TGTGCCAGCAGCCTCGGACCTGGGGCAACCCTCCAAGAGACCCAGTACTTC; CDR3aa: CASSLGPGATLQETQYF
j_gene: TRBJ2-7; d_gene: TRBD1; v_gene: TRBV10-3; len: 13; abundance: few; CDR3nt: TGTGCCATCAGAAGGACAGGGAGCTACGAGCAGTACTTC; CDR3aa: CAIRRTGSYEQYF
j_gene: TRBJ2-1; d_gene: TRBD2; v_gene: TRBV5-1; len: 17; abundance: NA; CDR3nt: TGCGCCAGCAGCTATGGAGATCCTAGCGGGGGTTACAATGAGCAGTTCTTC; CDR3aa: CASSYGDPSGGYNEQFF
j_gene: TRBJ1-5; d_gene: NA; v_gene: TRBV9; len: 15; abundance: NA; CDR3nt: TGTGCCAGCAGCGTATCCGATTTAGTAAATCAGCCCCAGCATTTT; CDR3aa: CASSVSDLVNQPQHF
j_gene: TRBJ2-1; d_gene: NA; v_gene: TRBV29-1; len: 14; abundance: NA; CDR3nt: TGCAGCGTTATCGACAGTAGCTCCTACAATGAGCAGTTCTTC; CDR3aa: CSVIDSSSYNEQFF
j_gene: TRBJ1-1; d_gene: TRBD1; v_gene: TRBV5-1; len: 14; abundance: NA; CDR3nt: TGCGCCAGCAGCGCACAGGGGGGCGTGGGTGAAGCTTTCTTT; CDR3aa: CASSAQGGVGEAFF
j_gene: TRBJ2-1; d_gene: NA; v_gene: TRBV6-4; len: 13; abundance: once; CDR3nt: TGTGCCAGCAGTGAGTCCGACGCGGGTGAGCAGTTCTTC; CDR3aa: CASSESDAGEQFF
j_gene: TRBJ2-2; d_gene: NA; v_gene: TRBV10-3; len: 13; abundance: few; CDR3nt: TGTGCCATCAGTCCGGGGGAGCCCAGGGAGCTGTTTTTT; CDR3aa: CAISPGEPRELFF
j_gene: TRBJ2-7; d_gene: NA; v_gene: TRBV5-5; len: 15; abundance: NA; CDR3nt: TGTGCCAGCAGCTTGGACACAGGGAGGTCCTGGGAGCAGTACTTC; CDR3aa: CASSLDTGRSWEQYF
j_gene: TRBJ2-2; d_gene: NA; v_gene: TRBV19; len: 15; abundance: NA; CDR3nt: TGTGCCAGTAGTTCGGACCGGGTATCCACCGGGGAGCTGTTTTTT; CDR3aa: CASSSDRVSTGELFF